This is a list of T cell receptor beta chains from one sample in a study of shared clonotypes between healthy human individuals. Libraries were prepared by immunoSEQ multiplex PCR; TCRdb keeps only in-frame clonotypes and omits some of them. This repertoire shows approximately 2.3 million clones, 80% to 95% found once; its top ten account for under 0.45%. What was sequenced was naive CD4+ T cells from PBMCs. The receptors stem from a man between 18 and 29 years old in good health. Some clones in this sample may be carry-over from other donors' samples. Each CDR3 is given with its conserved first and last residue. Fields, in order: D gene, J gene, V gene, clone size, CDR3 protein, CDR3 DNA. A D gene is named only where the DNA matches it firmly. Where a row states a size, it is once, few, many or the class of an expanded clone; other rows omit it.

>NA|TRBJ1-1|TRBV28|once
CASSLMTKAFF
TGTGCCAGCAGTTTAATGACGAAAGCTTTCTTT
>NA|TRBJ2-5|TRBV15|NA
CATSRESTGSETQYF
TGTGCCACCAGCAGGGAAAGTACAGGGTCCGAGACCCAGTACTTC
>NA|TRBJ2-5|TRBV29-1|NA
CSVERNQETQYF
TGCAGCGTTGAGCGGAACCAAGAGACCCAGTACTTC
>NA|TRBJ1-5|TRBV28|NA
CASSHGGVGDQPQHF
TGTGCCAGCAGTCATGGGGGGGTTGGGGATCAGCCCCAGCATTTT
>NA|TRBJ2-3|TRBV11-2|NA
CASSLVVGPTDTQYF
TGTGCCAGCAGCTTAGTGGTAGGGCCCACAGATACGCAGTATTTT
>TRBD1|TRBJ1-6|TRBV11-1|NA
CASSTKGQEINSPLHF
TGTGCCAGCAGCACCAAGGGACAGGAGATTAATTCACCCCTCCACTTT
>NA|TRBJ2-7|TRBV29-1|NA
CSSRVSAPSYEQYF
TGCAGCTCCCGCGTTTCGGCACCCTCCTACGAGCAGTACTTC
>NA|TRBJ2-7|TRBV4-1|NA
CASSRQTENYEQYF
TGCGCCAGCAGCCGACAGACAGAAAACTACGAGCAGTACTTC
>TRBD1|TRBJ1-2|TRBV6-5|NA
CASSPDRDRRGYTF
TGTGCCAGCAGTCCCGACAGGGATCGACGTGGCTACACCTTC
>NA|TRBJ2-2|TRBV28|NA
CASSLFIGRNTGELFF
TGTGCCAGCAGTTTATTTATCGGCAGAAACACCGGGGAGCTGTTTTTT
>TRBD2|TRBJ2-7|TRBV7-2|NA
CASSLGTSGRFGEQYF
TGTGCCAGCAGCTTAGGGACTAGCGGGAGGTTTGGCGAGCAGTACTTC
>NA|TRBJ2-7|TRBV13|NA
CASSLWGAGYEQYF
TGTGCCAGCAGCTTATGGGGCGCGGGCTACGAGCAGTACTTC
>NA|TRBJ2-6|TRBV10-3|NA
CAITQDGGGANVLTF
TGTGCCATCACTCAGGACGGTGGGGGGGCCAACGTCCTGACTTTC
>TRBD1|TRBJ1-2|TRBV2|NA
CASRTGQGRGYGYTF
TGTGCCAGCAGGACAGGACAGGGGAGAGGCTATGGCTACACCTTC
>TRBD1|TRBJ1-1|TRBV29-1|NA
CSVVTGATEAFF
TGCAGCGTTGTAACAGGGGCCACTGAAGCTTTCTTT
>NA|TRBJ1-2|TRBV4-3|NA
CASSQDQAADSNYGYTF
TGCGCCAGCAGCCAAGATCAAGCTGCAGACTCCAACTATGGCTACACCTTC
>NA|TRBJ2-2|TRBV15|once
CATSREASYTGELFF
TGTGCCACCAGCAGAGAGGCCAGCTACACCGGGGAGCTGTTTTTT
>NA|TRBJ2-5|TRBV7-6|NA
CASSLGSGQETQYF
TGTGCCAGCAGCTTAGGATCCGGCCAAGAGACCCAGTACTTC
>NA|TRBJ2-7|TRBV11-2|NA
CASSPRLGYNAEQYF
TGTGCCAGCAGTCCCCGGCTCGGTTATAATGCGGAGCAGTACTTC
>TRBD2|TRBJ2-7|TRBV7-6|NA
CASSTRTSGNYEQYF
TGTGCCAGCAGCACCCGGACTAGCGGGAACTACGAGCAGTACTTC
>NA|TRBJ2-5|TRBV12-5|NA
CASGLGQRGETQYF
TGTGCTAGTGGTTTGGGACAGCGAGGAGAGACCCAGTACTTC
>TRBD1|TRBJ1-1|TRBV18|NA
CASSPTLTGAFF
TGTGCCAGCTCACCAACTTTGACAGGGGCTTTCTTT
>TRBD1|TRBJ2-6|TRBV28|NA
CASSRILGQGRSGANVLTF
TGTGCCAGCAGTCGGATCTTAGGACAGGGAAGGTCTGGGGCCAACGTCCTGACTTTC
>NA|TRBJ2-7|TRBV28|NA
CASSRPPREQYF
TGTGCCAGCAGCCGTCCCCCCCGGGAGCAGTACTTC
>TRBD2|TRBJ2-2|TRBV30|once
CAWSRRGRGTGELFF
TGTGCCTGGAGTCGACGCGGGAGGGGCACCGGGGAGCTGTTTTTT
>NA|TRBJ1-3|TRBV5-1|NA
CASSLGEFGNTIYF
TGCGCCAGCAGCTTGGGGGAATTTGGAAACACCATATATTTT
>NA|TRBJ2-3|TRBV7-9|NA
CAVQGWGDTQYF
TGTGCCGTCCAGGGGTGGGGTGATACGCAGTATTTT
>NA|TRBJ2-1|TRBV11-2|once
CASRDIAYNEQFF
TGTGCCAGCAGGGATATAGCCTACAATGAGCAGTTCTTC
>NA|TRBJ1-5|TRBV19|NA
CASSSRGNQPQHF
TGTGCCAGTAGCTCAAGAGGCAATCAGCCCCAGCATTTT
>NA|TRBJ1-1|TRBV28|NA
CASSSIPHTTEAFF
TGTGCCAGCAGTAGTATACCCCATACCACTGAAGCTTTCTTT
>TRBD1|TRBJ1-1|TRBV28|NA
CASSPPPTGGTEAFF
TGTGCCAGCAGTCCCCCCCCCACAGGGGGCACTGAAGCTTTCTTT
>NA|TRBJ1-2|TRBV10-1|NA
CASSDPTRDYGYTF
TGCGCCAGCAGCGACCCAACGAGAGACTATGGCTACACCTTC
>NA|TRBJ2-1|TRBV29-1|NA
CSVERKPFSYEQFF
TGCAGCGTTGAACGGAAGCCCTTTTCCTATGAGCAGTTCTTC
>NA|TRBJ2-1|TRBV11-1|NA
CASSLSGPYNEQFF
TGTGCCAGCAGCTTATCGGGGCCTTACAATGAGCAGTTCTTC
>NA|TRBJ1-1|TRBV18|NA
CASSPGGMNTEAFF
TGTGCCAGCTCACCGGGGGGCATGAACACTGAAGCTTTCTTT
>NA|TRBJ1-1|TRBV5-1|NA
CASSFKGTEAFF
TGCGCCAGCAGCTTTAAGGGCACTGAAGCTTTCTTT
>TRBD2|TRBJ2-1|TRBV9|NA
CASSVGLAGFDEQFF
TGTGCCAGCAGCGTCGGACTAGCGGGATTCGACGAGCAGTTCTTC
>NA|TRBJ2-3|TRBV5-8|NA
CASSFQSTDTQYF
TGTGCCAGCAGCTTTCAAAGCACAGATACGCAGTATTTT
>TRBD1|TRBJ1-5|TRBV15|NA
CATRGGTGGDYQPQHF
TGTGCCACCAGAGGCGGGACAGGGGGCGATTATCAGCCCCAGCATTTT
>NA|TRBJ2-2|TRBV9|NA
CASSGLDRLSTGELFF
TGTGCCAGCAGCGGGTTAGACAGGTTAAGCACCGGGGAGCTGTTTTTT